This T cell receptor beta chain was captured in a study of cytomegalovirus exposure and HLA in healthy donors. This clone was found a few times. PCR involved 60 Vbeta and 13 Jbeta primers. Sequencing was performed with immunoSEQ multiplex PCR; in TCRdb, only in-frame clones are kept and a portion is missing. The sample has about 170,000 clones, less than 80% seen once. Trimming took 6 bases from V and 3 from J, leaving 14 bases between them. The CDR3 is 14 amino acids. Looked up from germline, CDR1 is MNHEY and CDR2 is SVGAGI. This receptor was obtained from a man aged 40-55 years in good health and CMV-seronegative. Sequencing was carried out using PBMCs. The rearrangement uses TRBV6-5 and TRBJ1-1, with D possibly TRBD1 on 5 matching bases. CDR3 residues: CASRNTGLDTEAFF. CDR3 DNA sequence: TGTGCCAGCAGGAACACAGGTTTAGACACTGAAGCTTTCTTT.